The 4 T cell receptor beta chains listed next were all sequenced from one sample in a study of beta chain features in type 1 diabetes. The investigators reverse transcribed all of the isolated RNA, so they sequenced expressed TCRB transcripts. Profiled with immunoSEQ multiplex PCR; TCRdb holds only in-frame clones, not every one. The top ten hold 0.044% of the sample, which has roughly 380,000 clones, around a fifth seen once. Sequences were obtained from naive CD4+ T cells from blood. The source of these receptors is a woman between 18 and 29 years old in good health.

This clone was counted between two and nine times. The chain uses TRBV2 and TRBJ2-1; 7 positions match TRBD1. V was pared by 4 bases and J by 9 bases, with 9 bases of the junction left unmatched. Germline lookup yields CDR1 SNHLY and CDR2 FYNNEI. The CDR3 has 14 amino acids. CDR3 nucleotide sequence: TGTGCCAGCAGTGTCGGGACAGCTATCATTGAGCAGTTCTTC. Translating it yields CASSVGTAIIEQFF.

The V gene is TRBV9, the J gene TRBJ2-1; 7 nucleotides agree with TRBD1. Germline V lookup: CDR1 SGDLS, CDR2 YYNGEE. V lost 4 bases and J lost 4; bases outside the gene matches: 8. The CDR3 length is 15 residues. In DNA, the CDR3 is TGTGCCAGCAGCCGACCGGGACAGACATACAATGAGCAGTTCTTC. It translates to CASSRPGQTYNEQFF.

V gene TRBV6-5 combines with J gene TRBJ1-5; D is undetermined. The CDR3 sequence is 13 residues long. Deletions cut 0 bases from V and 7 bases from J, with 7 bases between. Germline V gene sequence: CDR1 MNHEY, CDR2 SVGAGI. The CDR3 protein is CASSYSSGQPQHF. The CDR3 DNA is TGTGCCAGCAGTTACTCGAGCGGACAGCCCCAGCATTTT.

This clone was counted only a few times. The chain has TRBV5-4 and TRBJ2-7, with 7 bases aligning to TRBD2. Germline V CDR1 and CDR2: SGHNT, YYREEE (reference sequence). Unmatched junction bases numbered 3, after V lost 0 bases and J lost 0 bases. The CDR3 covers 15 residues. CDR3 sequence reads: CASSLAAGLSYEQYF. The CDR3 DNA reads TGTGCCAGCAGCTTGGCAGCGGGACTCTCCTACGAGCAGTACTTC. The variable domain in full, completed from reference TRBV5-4 and TRBJ2-7, reads ETGVTQSPTHLIKTRGQQVTLRCSSQSGHNTVSWYQQALGQGPQFIFQYYREEENGRGNFPPRFSGLQFPNYSSELNVNALELDDSALYLCASSLAAGLSYEQYFGPGTRLTVT.